The source of this T cell receptor beta chain is a study of CD8+ T cells in alopecia areata (dated by TCRdb to 2017 to 2018). The study in broad terms: Treated patients were enrolled in an open-label pilot trial of oral tofacitinib at 5 to 10 mg twice daily for moderate-to-severe alopecia areata. Tofacitinib was administered for 6 to 18 months, and 6 months of follow-up off drug were then conducted to assess delayed response and recurrence. The SALT score, which quantifies the percentage of affected scalp surface area, was used to measure disease severity in treated patients. In both human patients and the C3H/HeJ mouse model, the study applied high-throughput TCRbeta sequencing to look at T cell clonal expansion in alopecia areata. Human TCRbeta sequencing covered scalp tissue and sorted CD4+ and CD8+ peripheral blood T cells from patchy and totalis/universalis alopecia areata patients and healthy controls. Biopsies were taken from tofacitinib-treated patients at baseline and again at 4 and 24 weeks into treatment, and several of those patients also had a later scalp biopsy. Scalp clonality was compared among normal scalp (n=4), patchy alopecia areata scalp (n=8), and alopecia totalis/universalis scalp (n=8). RNA was obtained with the PAXgene miRNA kit for fixed scalp, the miRNeasy kit for PBMCs, and the RNeasy kit for mouse skin. TCRbeta CDR3 regions were amplified by immunoSEQ multiplex PCR using 35 Vbeta forward and 13 Jbeta reverse primers.

For this clone: The target of this receptor is not known. Per-base qualities were not stored, and no clone one base away is much larger.

Overall results and qualifications from the work: Lesional scalp, especially in alopecia totalis/universalis, showed higher clonality and more expanded CD8+ clones than normal scalp, suggesting antigenic drive. Scalp TCR repertoire analysis is complicated because resident alphabeta T cells in normal human skin are also sequenced, whereas mouse skin is dominated by gammadelta T cells. Because the treated cohort was small and had only one nonresponder, larger studies are needed to examine links between baseline CD8+ expansion and response. Shared TCR sequences between patients were less evident than in mice, which may be partly attributable to HLA diversity in the patient population. Scalp clonality and the number of expanded CD8+ clones among the top 100 scalp clones were significantly decreased by tofacitinib. During tofacitinib treatment, many expanded lesional clones remained in scalp and blood, and this persistence may partly explain relapse after treatment is stopped.

The label giving this sample's treatment or condition can be read as: oral pan-JAK inhibitor, 5-10 mg twice daily. Lesional scalp punch biopsies and peripheral blood were collected from alopecia areata patients. PBMCs were isolated by density centrifugation and stained for CD3, CD4 and CD8, and CD4+ and CD8+ T cells were sorted on a FACSAria. Based on the germline V gene, the CDR1 and CDR2 sequences are SQVTM and ANQGSEA. The CDR3, cysteine through phenylalanine, is 12 amino acids long. Only CDR3 DNA is held: 36 bases, read in frame from base 1. V gives up 7 bases and J gives up 7 bases, and the segment between their germline ends measures 15 bases. Library creation used the immunoSEQ multiplex PCR assay. To provide template for TCR sequencing, every sample had RNA extracted and reverse transcribed into cDNA. SuperScript III was used for first-strand cDNA synthesis, primed with a 2:1 mix of oligo-dT and random hexamers. Amplification bias was assessed with a synthetic immune receptor repertoire, and residual bias was removed computationally. The authors' analysis ran thus. Raw reads were preprocessed to remove errors, and CDR3 was defined by IMGT conventions from the conserved cysteine to phenylalanine. Clonality was computed by normalizing Shannon entropy by log2 of the number of productive unique TCRs and subtracting the result from 1. CD4 or CD8 identity of scalp clones was inferred by cross-referencing scalp TCRbeta sequences with sorted blood CD4 and CD8 repertoires. TCRdb obtained this table from immuneACCESS and retained in-frame rearrangements with V and J assigned. These tables miss some clones; where compared with another copy, unresolved V genes account for less than half of the shortfall, and the remainder is unexplained. Clone size and the V and J calls come from that table; the DNA yielded D and trimming. The sample has about 270,000 clones on record, roughly 63% of them singletons. The ten largest clonotypes hold around 0.84% of the sample.

Here the sequenced sample was CD4+ T cells sorted from blood, taken around week 53, from a patient treated with tofacitinib. Recombination linked TRBV29-1 to TRBJ2-3, and the D gene may be TRBD2, 7 bases matching. This TCR was recovered from a human donor with alopecia areata. In nucleotides, the sequence is TGCAGCGGGAGAGGGGGGGGCCATACGCAGTATTTT. This encodes CSGRGGGHTQYF.